These 16 T cell receptor beta chains came from one sample sequenced in a study of T cell repertoires in cytomegalovirus infection. TCRdb passed the reads through MiXCR, listing each CDR3 protein once. The sample shows a few hundred thousand distinct CDR3 sequences, approximately 40% of them seen only once. Antigens of these TCRs are unknown. The starting material was cultured PBMCs, obtained from culture after CMV antigen stimulation. These receptors came from a human donor in good health (CMV status not recorded). Some clones in this sample may be carry-over from other donors' samples.

The V and J genes are TRBV28 and TRBJ1-2; unclear D gene. The CDR3 is 13 residues long. Germline V gene sequence: CDR1 MDHEN, CDR2 SYDVKM. V lost 6 bases and J lost 4, with 12 bases in between. CDR3 amino acids: CASRDGNLYGYTF. The CDR3 DNA follows: TGTGCCAGCAGGGATGGGAACCTCTATGGCTACACCTTC.

This chain's CDR3 is CAISGQGTGTEAFF. CDR3 coding DNA: TGTGCCATATCGGGACAGGGGACGGGGACTGAAGCTTTCTTT. The J gene is TRBJ1-1, the V gene TRBV10-3, with 10 nucleotides matching TRBD1. This CDR3 has 14 residues. Unmatched junction bases numbered 9, after V lost 9 bases and J lost 5 bases. CDR1 is ENHRY, CDR2 SYGVKD, per germline.

The rearrangement links TRBV20-1 to TRBJ1-4, with D possibly TRBD1 on 6 matching bases. CDR1 and CDR2 from the germline V gene are DFQATT and SNEGSKA (reference sequence). The CDR3 runs 12 residues. Trimming removed 5 bases from V and 2 bases from J, with 6 bases in between. This CDR3 is CSAGQTNEKLFF. In nucleotides, the CDR3 is TGCAGTGCTGGACAGACTAATGAAAAACTGTTTTTT.

This clonotype was observed a few times. In DNA form, the CDR3 reads TGTGCCAGCAGTGCCTACAGGAACAATTCACCCCTCCACTTT. Its protein product is CASSAYRNNSPLHF. The chain joins TRBV6-8 to TRBJ1-6; tentatively, D is TRBD1 (5 bases). This CDR3 has 14 residues. The ends were cut back, 5 bases at V and 7 bases at J, with 12 bases in the middle. Germline V gives CDR1 MNHGY, CDR2 SAAAGT.

The gene calls are TRBV7-2 and TRBJ2-7; no reliable D call. The V end was cut by 9 bases, the J end by 9 bases, with 12 bases between. Looked up from germline, CDR1 is SGHTA and CDR2 is FQGNSA. The CDR3 is 10 residues long. The DNA for the CDR3 is TGTGCCAGACCCCCCGTCGGGCAGTACTTC. This encodes CARPPVGQYF.

Only a few counts were recorded for this clonotype. The rearrangement joins TRBV7-2 to TRBJ2-7; 8 bases are shared with TRBD2. CDR3 length: 15 amino acids. The ends lost 5 bases at V and 3 bases at J; junction bases unmatched: 9. Germline V gene lookup returns CDR1 SGHTA and CDR2 FQGNSA. CDR3 bases: TGTGCCAGCAGCCTTAAGACGGGAGGGAACTACGAGCAGTACTTC. Encoded protein: CASSLKTGGNYEQYF.

This clonotype was counted at least ten times. As DNA, the CDR3 is TGTGCCAGCACCCTGGGGGGAAACATTCAGTACTTC. The encoded protein is CASTLGGNIQYF. This rearrangement joins TRBV7-2 to TRBJ2-4, with a possible D match to TRBD2 (6 bases). CDR3 length: 12 residues. From germline, CDR1 is SGHTA and CDR2 FQGNSA. Trimming removed 7 bases at V and 6 bases at J, with 10 bases between.

This sequence joins TRBV5-1 and TRBJ2-1; the D gene is possibly TRBD2 (7 bases). This CDR3 spans 18 amino acids. Germline CDR1 SGHRS, CDR2 YFSETQ. Trimming took 0 bases from V and 10 from J, leaving 26 bases between them. The CDR3 is CASSLDPLEGGRRLEQFF. The CDR3 coding sequence is TGCGCCAGCAGCTTGGACCCACTTGAGGGGGGGCGAAGACTCGAGCAGTTCTTC.

The chain joins TRBV3-1 to TRBJ2-3; 12 bases fit TRBD2. This CDR3 contains 15 residues. CDR1 LGHDT and CDR2 YNNKEL come from the germline V gene (reference sequence). Germline trimming cut 4 bases from V and 6 bases from J; bases unmatched to any gene: 5. CDR3 DNA sequence: TGTGCCAGCAGCCGGACTAGCGGGACTTTCGATACGCAGTATTTT. Translation: CASSRTSGTFDTQYF.

V usage is TRBV12-3 or TRBV12-4 and J usage is TRBJ1-5, with TRBD1 matching over 7 bases. The V and J ends lost 2 bases and 6 bases, in that order; junction bases with no gene match: 4. This CDR3 comprises 14 residues. DNA for the CDR3: TGTGCCAGCAGTTTACAGGGGGTAGTTCAGCCCCAGCATTTT. Protein: CASSLQGVVQPQHF.

The table lists this clonotype with a few counts. At one boundary the junction diverges from the germline segment, which might be a read error. The chain is built from TRBV5-6 and TRBJ1-2; the D is unclear. Germline V gene sequence: CDR1 SGHDT, CDR2 YYEEEE. The CDR3 has 11 residues. CDR3 amino acids: CASSAIEGAVF. Written as DNA, the CDR3 is TGTGCCAGCAGCGCAATCGAGGGAGCGGTTTTC.

This chain uses TRBV12-3 or TRBV12-4 with TRBJ2-7; possibly TRBD2 for D (6 bases). This CDR3 has 15 amino acids. Trimming left V 6 bases short and J 3 bases short, with 18 bases between. CDR3 in DNA: TGTGCCAGCAGCGCAACTAGCCGGTTCGGCTACGAGCAGTACTTC. Translating gives CASSATSRFGYEQYF.

This clonotype showed up just a few times. The chain employs TRBV7-6 and TRBJ2-2; either TRBD1 or TRBD2 may supply D (5 bases each). Germline values: CDR1 SGHVS, CDR2 FNYEAQ. The length of the CDR3 is 14 residues. Trimming shortened V by 5 bases and J by 6 bases, and 13 bases separated the two germline ends. The DNA for the CDR3 is TGTGCCAGCAGCATAACCGGGACGTCCGGGGAGCTGTTTTTT. Translation gives CASSITGTSGELFF.

The V gene is TRBV7-8, the J gene TRBJ1-1, with 7 bases aligning to TRBD1. CDR3 size: 15 residues. V shed 1 base, J shed 5 bases, and the junction held 7 bases outside the gene matches. Germline CDR1 reads SGHVS; CDR2 reads FQNEAQ. CDR3 nucleotides: TGTGCCAGCAGCTTAGGGGCACAGGGGTGGACTGAAGCTTTCTTT. Translated, it gives CASSLGAQGWTEAFF.

V gene TRBV6-6 combines with J gene TRBJ2-7; D is possibly TRBD1 or TRBD2 (6 bases each). CDR3 length: 13 amino acids. The germline V gene has CDR1 MNHNY and CDR2 SVGAGI (reference sequence). The germline V and J ends were trimmed by 0 bases and 6 bases, with 9 bases remaining between them. The CDR3 here is CASSYSEGGEQYF. DNA for the CDR3: TGTGCCAGCAGTTACTCGGAGGGGGGCGAGCAGTACTTC.

The V gene is TRBV15, the J gene TRBJ2-1, with D hard to call. Germline lookup yields CDR1 LNHNV and CDR2 YYDKDF (reference sequence). V gave up 5 bases and J gave up 7 bases, with 12 bases separating them. This CDR3 region has 13 residues. The CDR3 is CATSLGCANEQFF. Written as DNA, the CDR3 is TGTGCCACCAGCCTGGGATGTGCGAATGAGCAGTTCTTC.